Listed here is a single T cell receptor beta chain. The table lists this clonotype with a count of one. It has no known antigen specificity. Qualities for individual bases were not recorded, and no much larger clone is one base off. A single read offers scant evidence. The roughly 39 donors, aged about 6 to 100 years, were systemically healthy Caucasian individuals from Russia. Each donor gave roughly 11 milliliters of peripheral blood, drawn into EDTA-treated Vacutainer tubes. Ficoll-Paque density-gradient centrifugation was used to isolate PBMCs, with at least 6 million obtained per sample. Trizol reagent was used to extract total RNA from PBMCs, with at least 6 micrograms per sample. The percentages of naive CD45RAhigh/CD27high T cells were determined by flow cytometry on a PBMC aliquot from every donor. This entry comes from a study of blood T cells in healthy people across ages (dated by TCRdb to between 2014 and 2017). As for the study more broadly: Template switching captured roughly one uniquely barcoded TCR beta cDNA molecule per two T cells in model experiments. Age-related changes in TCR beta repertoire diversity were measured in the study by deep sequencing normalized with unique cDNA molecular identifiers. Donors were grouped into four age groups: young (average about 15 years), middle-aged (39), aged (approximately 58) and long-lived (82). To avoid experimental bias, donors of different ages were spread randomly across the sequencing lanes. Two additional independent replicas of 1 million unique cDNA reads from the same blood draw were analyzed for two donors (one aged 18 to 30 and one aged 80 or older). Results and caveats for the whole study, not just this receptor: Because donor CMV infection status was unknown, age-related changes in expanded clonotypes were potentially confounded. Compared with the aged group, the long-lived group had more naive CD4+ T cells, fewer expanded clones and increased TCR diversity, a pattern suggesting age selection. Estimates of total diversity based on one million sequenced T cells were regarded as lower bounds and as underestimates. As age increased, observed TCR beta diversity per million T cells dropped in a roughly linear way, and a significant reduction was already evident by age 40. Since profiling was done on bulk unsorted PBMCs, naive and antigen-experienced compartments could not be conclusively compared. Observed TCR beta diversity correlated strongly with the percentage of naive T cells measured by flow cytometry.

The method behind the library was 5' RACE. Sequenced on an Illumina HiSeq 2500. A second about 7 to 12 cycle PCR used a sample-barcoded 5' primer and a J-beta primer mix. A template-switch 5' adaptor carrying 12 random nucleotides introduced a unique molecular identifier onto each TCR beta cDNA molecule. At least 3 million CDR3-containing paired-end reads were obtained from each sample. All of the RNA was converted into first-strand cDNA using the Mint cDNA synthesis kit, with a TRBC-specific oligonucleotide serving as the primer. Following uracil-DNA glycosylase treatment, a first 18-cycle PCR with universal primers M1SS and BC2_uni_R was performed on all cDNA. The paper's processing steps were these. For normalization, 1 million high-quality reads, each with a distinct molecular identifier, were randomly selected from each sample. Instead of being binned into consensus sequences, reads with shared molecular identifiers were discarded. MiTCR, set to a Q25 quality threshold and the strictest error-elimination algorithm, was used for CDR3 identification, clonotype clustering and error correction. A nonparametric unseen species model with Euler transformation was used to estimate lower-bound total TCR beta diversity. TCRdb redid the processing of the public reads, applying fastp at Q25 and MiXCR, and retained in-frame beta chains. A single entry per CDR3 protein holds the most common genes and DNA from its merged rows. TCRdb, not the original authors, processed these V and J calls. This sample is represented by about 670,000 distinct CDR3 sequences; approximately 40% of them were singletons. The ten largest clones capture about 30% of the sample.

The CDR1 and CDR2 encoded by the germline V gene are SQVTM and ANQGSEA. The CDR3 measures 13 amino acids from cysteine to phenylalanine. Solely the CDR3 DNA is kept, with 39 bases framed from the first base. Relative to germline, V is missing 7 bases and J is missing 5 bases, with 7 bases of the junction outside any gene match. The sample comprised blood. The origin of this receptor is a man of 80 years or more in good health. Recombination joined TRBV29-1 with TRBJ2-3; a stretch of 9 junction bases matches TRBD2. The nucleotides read TGCAGCGCGACTAGCGGAGGGGAAGATACGCAGTATTTT. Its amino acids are CSATSGGEDTQYF.